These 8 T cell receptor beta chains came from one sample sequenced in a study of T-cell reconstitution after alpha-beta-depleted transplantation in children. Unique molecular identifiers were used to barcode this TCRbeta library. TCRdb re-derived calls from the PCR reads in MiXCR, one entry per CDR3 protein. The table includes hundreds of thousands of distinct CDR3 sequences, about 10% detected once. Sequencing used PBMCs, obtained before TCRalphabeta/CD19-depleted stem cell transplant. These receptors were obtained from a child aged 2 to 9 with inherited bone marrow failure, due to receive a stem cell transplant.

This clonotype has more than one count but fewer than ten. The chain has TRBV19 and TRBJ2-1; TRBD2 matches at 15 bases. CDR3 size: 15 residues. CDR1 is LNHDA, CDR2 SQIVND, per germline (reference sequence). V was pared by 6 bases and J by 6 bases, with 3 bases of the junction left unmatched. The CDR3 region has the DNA TGTGCCAGTAGCCGGACTAGCGGGAGGGCCAATGAGCAGTTCTTC. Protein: CASSRTSGRANEQFF.

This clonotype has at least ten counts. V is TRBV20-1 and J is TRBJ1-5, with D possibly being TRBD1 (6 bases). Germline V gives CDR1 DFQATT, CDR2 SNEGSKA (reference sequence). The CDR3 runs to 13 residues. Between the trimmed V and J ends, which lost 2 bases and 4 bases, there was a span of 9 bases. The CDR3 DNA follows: TGCAGTGCTAGACGACAGGTAAATCAGCCCCAGCATTTT. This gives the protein CSARRQVNQPQHF.

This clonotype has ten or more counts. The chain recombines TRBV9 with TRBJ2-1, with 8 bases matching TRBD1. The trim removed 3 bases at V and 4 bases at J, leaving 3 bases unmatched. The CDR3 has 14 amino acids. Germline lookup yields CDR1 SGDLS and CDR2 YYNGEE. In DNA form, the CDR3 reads TGTGCCAGCAGCGAAACAGGGGGGTACAATGAGCAGTTCTTC. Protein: CASSETGGYNEQFF. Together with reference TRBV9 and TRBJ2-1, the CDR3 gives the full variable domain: DSGVTQTPKHLITATGQRVTLRCSPRSGDLSVYWYQQSLDQGLQFLIQYYNGEERAKGNILERFSAQQFPDLHSELNLSSLELGDSALYFCASSETGGYNEQFFGPGTRLTVL.

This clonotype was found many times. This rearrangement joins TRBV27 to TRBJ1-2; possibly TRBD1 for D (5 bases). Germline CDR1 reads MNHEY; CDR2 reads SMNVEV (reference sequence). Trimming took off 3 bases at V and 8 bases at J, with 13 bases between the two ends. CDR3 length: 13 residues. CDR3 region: CASSFLGRDGYTF. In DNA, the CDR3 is TGTGCCAGCAGTTTCCTCGGGAGGGACGGCTACACCTTC.

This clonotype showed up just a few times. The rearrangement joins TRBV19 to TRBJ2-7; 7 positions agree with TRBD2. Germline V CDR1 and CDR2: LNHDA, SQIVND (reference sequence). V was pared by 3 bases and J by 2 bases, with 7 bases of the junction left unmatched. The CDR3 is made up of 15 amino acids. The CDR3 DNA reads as TGTGCCAGTAGTATTTCAGCGGGACTCCCCTACGAGCAGTACTTC. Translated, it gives CASSISAGLPYEQYF.

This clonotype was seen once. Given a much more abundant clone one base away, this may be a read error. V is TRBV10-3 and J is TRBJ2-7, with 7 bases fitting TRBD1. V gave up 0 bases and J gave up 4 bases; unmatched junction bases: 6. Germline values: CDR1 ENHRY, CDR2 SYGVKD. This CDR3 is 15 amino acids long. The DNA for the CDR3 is TGTGCCATCAGTGAGTCGACAGGGCTCCCTTACGAGCAGTACTTC. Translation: CAISESTGLPYEQYF.

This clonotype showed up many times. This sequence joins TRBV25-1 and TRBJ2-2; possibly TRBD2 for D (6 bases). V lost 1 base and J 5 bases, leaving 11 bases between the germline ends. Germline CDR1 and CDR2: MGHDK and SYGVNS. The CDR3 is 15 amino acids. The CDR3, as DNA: TGTGCCAGCAGTGAATTGTGGGGAGGAACCGGGGAGCTGTTTTTT. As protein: CASSELWGGTGELFF.

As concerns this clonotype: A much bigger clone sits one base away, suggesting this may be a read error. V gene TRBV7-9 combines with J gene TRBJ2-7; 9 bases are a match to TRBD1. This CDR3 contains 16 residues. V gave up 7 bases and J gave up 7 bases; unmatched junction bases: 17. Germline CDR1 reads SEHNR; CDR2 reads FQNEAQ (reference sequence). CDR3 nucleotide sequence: TGTGCCAGCAACCCTGGCACCGGGACAGGGTTGGGGGAGCAGTACTTC. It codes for CASNPGTGTGLGEQYF.